The 25 T cell receptor beta chains given below trace back to one sample, sequenced in a study of T cell responses to AZD1222 COVID-19 vaccine. The table came from immunoSEQ multiplex PCR; TCRdb's copy has only in-frame clones and leaves some out. Here the sample spans 94,000 or so clones, 80% to 90% being singletons. Sample: peripheral blood, taken on day 0 of AZD1222 vaccination. These receptors all come from an adult in good health.

This chain connects TRBV30 to TRBJ2-1, with D possibly being TRBD1 (5 bases). V gave up 3 bases and J gave up 15 bases, with 18 bases separating them. In germline, CDR1 is GTSNPN, CDR2 SVGIG (reference sequence). The CDR3 runs to 12 residues. The CDR3 here is CAWSLRGGRGFF. As DNA, the CDR3 is TGTGCCTGGAGCCTAAGGGGTGGGCGAGGGTTCTTC.

The CDR3 is CAISETDRGSANTGELFF. The CDR3 DNA follows: TGTGCCATCAGTGAAACGGACAGGGGTTCAGCGAACACCGGGGAGCTGTTTTTT. The genes are TRBV10-3 and TRBJ2-2; TRBD1 aligns across 9 bases. Germline CDR1 and CDR2: ENHRY and SYGVKD. The CDR3 is made up of 18 amino acids. J lost 0 bases, V lost 3 bases, and 8 bases had no gene match.

The chain recombines TRBV12-3 or TRBV12-4 with TRBJ1-2; perhaps TRBD1 as D (6 bases). This CDR3 is 13 amino acids long. V was cut by 6 bases and J by 7 bases, with 15 bases left in between. The CDR3, as DNA: TGTGCCAGCAGCACCCGGGGGGCCGGTGGCTACACCTTC. Protein product: CASSTRGAGGYTF.

The table lists this clone with a count of one. The J gene is TRBJ1-5, the V gene TRBV5-6; D possibly corresponds to TRBD1 (6 bases). Trimming shortened V by 3 bases and J by 3 bases, and 16 bases separated the two germline ends. CDR1 is SGHDT and CDR2 is YYEEEE in the germline V gene. The CDR3 sequence is 16 residues long. DNA for the CDR3: TGTGCCAGCAGCTCAGGGGACGGGTCCAACAATCAGCCCCAGCATTTT. Translated: CASSSGDGSNNQPQHF.

V and J are TRBV27 and TRBJ1-1, with TRBD1 matching over 10 bases. This CDR3 has 17 amino acids. In germline, CDR1 is MNHEY, CDR2 SMNVEV (reference sequence). Trimming removed 1 base from V and 6 bases from J; junction bases left unmatched: 11. CDR3 in amino acids: CASSLYGGGQGIPEAFF. The DNA for the CDR3 is TGTGCCAGCAGTTTATATGGTGGGGGACAGGGGATTCCTGAAGCTTTCTTT.

The chain carries TRBV10-3 and TRBJ1-1; a possible D gene is TRBD1 (6 bases). CDR3 length equals 14 residues. Trimming took off 0 bases at V and 3 bases at J, with 8 bases between the two ends. Germline lookup yields CDR1 ENHRY and CDR2 SYGVKD. The CDR3 loop reads CAISESGHYTEAFF. The CDR3 nucleotides are TGTGCCATCAGTGAGTCGGGACACTACACTGAAGCTTTCTTT.

The rearrangement uses TRBV9 and TRBJ1-3; D not resolved. Trimming took off 0 bases at V and 2 bases at J, with 9 bases between the two ends. This CDR3 spans 15 amino acids. Germline assignment: CDR1 SGDLS and CDR2 YYNGEE. The CDR3 DNA reads TGTGCCAGCAGCGTAGATGTGGTGGCTGGAAACACCATATATTTT. It specifies CASSVDVVAGNTIYF.

The chain couples TRBV4-3 to TRBJ2-3; 7 nucleotides align to TRBD2. V lost 1 base to trimming and J lost 0 bases; unmatched junction nucleotides: 4. CDR1 is LGHNA and CDR2 is YSLEER in the germline V gene. This CDR3 comprises 16 residues. CDR3 DNA sequence: TGCGCCAGCAGCCAAGTATGGGGGGGGAGCACAGATACGCAGTATTTT. Its translation: CASSQVWGGSTDTQYF.

This sequence joins TRBV12-3 or TRBV12-4 and TRBJ1-6, with D possibly TRBD1 on 5 matching bases. Between the trimmed V and J ends, which lost 5 bases and 9 bases, there was a span of 11 bases. CDR3 length equals 13 residues. CDR3 in DNA: TGTGCCAGCAGTCGACAGAGACCTTCACCCCTCCACTTT. Translating it yields CASSRQRPSPLHF.

The chain has TRBV5-1 and TRBJ2-3, with TRBD2 identical over 7 bases. Unmatched junction bases numbered 10, after V lost 4 bases and J lost 2 bases. The CDR3 is made up of 16 amino acids. Germline CDR1 is SGHRS and CDR2 is YFSETQ. In DNA form, the CDR3 reads TGCGCCAGCAGCCCTGGGCTAGCGGTACACACAGATACGCAGTATTTT. Translated, it gives CASSPGLAVHTDTQYF.

This clone came up a few times. The chain uses TRBV6-5 and TRBJ1-3, with no clear D. Between the trimmed V and J ends, which lost 0 bases and 4 bases, there was a span of 10 bases. CDR1 is MNHEY, CDR2 SVGAGI, per germline. The CDR3 loop spans 15 amino acids. The DNA of the CDR3 is TGTGCCAGCAGTTACTCAGCGGACTCGGGAAACACCATATATTTT. It encodes CASSYSADSGNTIYF.

V gene TRBV19 combines with J gene TRBJ1-2, with D unclear. Trimming removed 6 bases from V and 2 bases from J, with 10 bases in between. Per the germline V gene, CDR1 is LNHDA and CDR2 is SQIVND (reference sequence). The length of the CDR3 is 13 residues. This CDR3 reads CASRIRENYGYTF. The CDR3 DNA reads as TGTGCCAGTAGGATTCGGGAGAACTATGGCTACACCTTC.

The chain carries TRBV18 and TRBJ2-2; D unclear. V lost 1 base, J lost 2 bases, and 14 bases lay in between. Per germline, CDR1 KGHSH and CDR2 LQKENI. CDR3 size: 17 residues. CDR3 nucleotide sequence: TGTGCCAGCTCACCACTCTCCGTTCGGGCAAACACCGGGGAGCTGTTTTTT. It is translated as CASSPLSVRANTGELFF.

This clone appeared a single time. The V gene is TRBV7-9, the J gene TRBJ1-1; no clear D gene. V lost 3 bases to trimming and J lost 1 base, with 9 bases between them. The CDR3 length is 14 residues. The germline V gene has CDR1 SEHNR and CDR2 FQNEAQ (reference sequence). CDR3: CASSFFDENTEAFF. DNA of the CDR3: TGTGCCAGCAGCTTTTTTGATGAGAACACTGAAGCTTTCTTT.

The chain's CDR3 is CASSRLGVTQYF. The CDR3 nucleotides are TGTGCCAGCAGCCGTCTCGGGGTTACGCAGTATTTT. The chain recombines TRBV7-8 with TRBJ2-3; the D gene is possibly TRBD2 (5 bases). CDR1 is SGHVS, CDR2 FQNEAQ, per germline. V was clipped by 5 bases and J by 8 bases, with 11 bases between them. The CDR3 runs to 12 residues.

V usage is TRBV18 and J usage is TRBJ1-5; D gene ambiguous. The germline CDR1 and CDR2 sequences are KGHSH and LQKENI. Trimming stripped 1 base from V and 0 bases from J, with 16 bases between. The CDR3 contains 18 residues. CDR3 in amino acids: CASSPRSGQEYSNQPQHF. The CDR3 nucleotides read TGTGCCAGCTCACCACGTTCCGGCCAGGAATATAGCAATCAGCCCCAGCATTTT.

This clone was recorded a few times. The gene calls are TRBV18 and TRBJ1-5; D perhaps matches TRBD1 (6 bases). The CDR3 loop spans 15 amino acids. The germline gives CDR1 KGHSH, CDR2 LQKENI. Trimming removed 2 bases from V and 6 bases from J, with 14 bases in between. CDR3 protein: CASSPGGQQGQPQHF. DNA of the CDR3: TGTGCCAGCTCACCAGGGGGGCAGCAAGGTCAGCCCCAGCATTTT. Based on the CDR3 plus reference TRBV18 and TRBJ1-5, the full variable domain is NAGVMQNPRHLVRRRGQEARLRCSPMKGHSHVYWYRQLPEEGLKFMVYLQKENIIDESGMPKERFSAEFPKEGPSILRIQQVVRGDSAAYFCASSPGGQQGQPQHFGDGTRLSIL.

The chain is built from TRBV5-5 and TRBJ2-7; weak D call: TRBD1 (6 bases). The ends were cut back, 5 bases at V and 3 bases at J, with 15 bases in the middle. Germline V CDR1 and CDR2: SGHKS, YYEKEE (reference sequence). This CDR3 spans 14 amino acids. The CDR3 coding sequence is TGTGCCAGCAGGAGGGTAGCAGGGGTCTACGAGCAGTACTTC. Its protein is CASRRVAGVYEQYF.

The chain is built from TRBV7-9 and TRBJ1-1; TRBD1 aligns across 7 bases. CDR3 length equals 13 residues. After removal of 1 base from V and 7 bases from J, the junction contained 3 bases not matched to a gene. The germline V gene has CDR1 SEHNR and CDR2 FQNEAQ (reference sequence). The CDR3 spells CASSLGTGDEAFF. The CDR3 DNA is TGTGCCAGCAGCTTAGGTACAGGGGATGAAGCTTTCTTT.

J is TRBJ1-4 and V is TRBV30; 7 nucleotides match TRBD1. V gave up 3 bases and J gave up 1 base; unmatched junction bases: 2. The germline V gene encodes CDR1 GTSNPN and CDR2 SVGIG (reference sequence). The CDR3 length is 14 residues. The CDR3 coding sequence is TGTGCCTGGAGGCCAGGGGGAACTAATGAAAAACTGTTTTTT. Protein product: CAWRPGGTNEKLFF.

On this clone itself: This CDR3 is also generated by other DNA sequences in the sample. The chain employs TRBV28 and TRBJ1-2, with 10 bases identical to TRBD1. Germline V gene data show CDR1 as MDHEN and CDR2 as SYDVKM. The CDR3 runs 13 residues. V dropped 6 bases and J dropped 5; count of bases not matched to a gene: 3. In DNA form, the CDR3 reads TGTGCCAGCAGCCTGGGACAGGGGTATGGCTACACCTTC. This encodes CASSLGQGYGYTF.

This chain uses TRBV5-6 with TRBJ1-1; no clear D gene. The CDR3 is made up of 13 amino acids. The V end lost 4 bases, the J end lost 0 bases, and 7 bases lay between the germline ends. Germline CDR1 SGHDT, CDR2 YYEEEE. The CDR3 loop is CASSPILNTEAFF. CDR3 DNA sequence: TGTGCCAGCAGCCCGATCCTGAACACTGAAGCTTTCTTT.

The rearrangement links TRBV4-2 to TRBJ2-1, with 7 bases aligning to TRBD1. Trimming took 2 bases from V and 9 from J; bases not matched to a gene: 7. From germline, CDR1 is LGHNA and CDR2 YNFKEQ. The CDR3 is made up of 14 amino acids. In nucleotides, the CDR3 is TGTGCCAGCAGCCAAACCGACAGGGCCTTTGAGCAGTTCTTC. As protein: CASSQTDRAFEQFF.

This clone was observed once. The rearrangement joins TRBV7-2 to TRBJ2-7, with D hard to call. The germline V gene has CDR1 SGHTA and CDR2 FQGNSA. The CDR3 is 14 residues long. Trimming took 1 base from V and 2 from J, leaving 9 bases between them. Written as DNA, the CDR3 is TGTGCCAGCAGCTTAGTTCCTGAAACCTACGAGCAGTACTTC. Translation gives CASSLVPETYEQYF.

This sequence joins TRBV13 and TRBJ1-4; 7 bases are a match to TRBD1. The CDR3 has 13 amino acids. J was trimmed by 6 bases and V by 5 bases; bases with no gene match: 3. Germline-derived CDR1 and CDR2 are PRHDT and FYEKMQ (reference sequence). The chain's CDR3 is CASSRQGYEKLFF. As DNA, the CDR3 is TGTGCCAGCAGCCGACAGGGATATGAAAAACTGTTTTTT.